These 24 T cell receptor beta chains share one sample of origin, sequenced in a study of cytomegalovirus exposure and HLA in healthy donors. Profiled with immunoSEQ multiplex PCR; TCRdb holds only in-frame clones, not every one. The table has approximately 170,000 clones, about 82% seen once; the top ten hold under 2.5%. The sample was PBMCs. The origin of the receptors is a man aged 25 to 40 in good health and CMV-seropositive.

There are a few counts of this clone. The chain uses TRBV6-5 and TRBJ2-1, with TRBD1 matching over 8 bases. This CDR3 contains 14 residues. V lost 6 bases, J lost 1 base, and 2 bases stayed unmatched. Germline CDR1 and CDR2: MNHEY and SVGAGI. DNA of the CDR3: TGTGCCAGCAGGGGGACAGGATCCTACAATGAGCAGTTCTTC. Its protein is CASRGTGSYNEQFF.

CDR3 nucleotides: TGTGCCTGGAGTGTAGGGGGTTCGGCCAATGAGCAGTTCTTC. It specifies CAWSVGGSANEQFF. The chain recombines TRBV30 with TRBJ2-1, with D possibly TRBD1 on 6 matching bases. V was pared by 0 bases and J by 6 bases, with 12 bases between. CDR1 is GTSNPN, CDR2 SVGIG, per germline (reference sequence). This CDR3 has 14 residues.

The chain carries TRBV4-1 and TRBJ2-2; D unclear. The CDR3 totals 16 residues. The V end lost 3 bases, the J end lost 6 bases, and 17 bases lay between the germline ends. Per germline, CDR1 MGHRA and CDR2 YSYEKL. The CDR3 nucleotides read TGCGCCAGCAGCCAGCTACCTCCGGGTCTCTCCGGGGAGCTGTTTTTT. Translating it yields CASSQLPPGLSGELFF.

Only a few counts were recorded for this clone. The chain links TRBV2 to TRBJ1-3; 9 nucleotides line up with TRBD1. The V and J ends lost 6 bases and 9 bases, in that order; junction bases with no gene match: 12. The CDR3 covers 15 residues. In germline, CDR1 is SNHLY, CDR2 FYNNEI. The CDR3 DNA follows: TGTGCCAGCAGCGAGCGGGGGACAGGGTTAAGCACCATATATTTT. It specifies CASSERGTGLSTIYF.

The V and J genes are TRBV11-3 and TRBJ2-3, with a tentative D call TRBD1 (6 bases). This CDR3 contains 13 residues. Germline CDR1 is SGHNT and CDR2 is YENEEA. V lost 7 bases to trimming and J lost 3 bases, with 11 bases between them. The CDR3 loop reads CASKKGGTDTQYF. The DNA for the CDR3 is TGTGCCAGCAAAAAAGGGGGTACAGATACGCAGTATTTT. The complete variable domain, with remaining parts taken from reference TRBV11-3 and TRBJ2-3, reads EAGVVQSPRYKIIEKKQPVAFWCNPISGHNTLYWYLQNLGQGPELLIRYENEEAVDDSQLPKDRFSAERLKGVDSTLKIQPAELGDSAVYLCASKKGGTDTQYFGPGTRLTVL.

The V and J genes are TRBV19 and TRBJ2-3; D may be TRBD2 (7 bases). The CDR3 is 13 residues long. V lost 3 bases, J lost 4 bases, and 8 bases lay in between. Per the germline V gene, CDR1 is LNHDA and CDR2 is SQIVND (reference sequence). CDR3 in amino acids: CASSMGGPDTQYF. The DNA of the CDR3 is TGTGCCAGTAGTATGGGGGGGCCAGATACGCAGTATTTT.

The chain combines TRBV4-3 with TRBJ2-2, with 7 nucleotides matching TRBD1. Germline CDR1 LGHNA, CDR2 YSLEER. The length of the CDR3 is 17 residues. Trimming took 0 bases from V and 4 from J; bases not matched to a gene: 8. The CDR3 protein is CASSQDPGTGVTGELFF. The CDR3 DNA sequence: TGCGCCAGCAGCCAAGATCCGGGAACAGGGGTCACCGGGGAGCTGTTTTTT.

This sequence joins TRBV4-3 and TRBJ2-7; TRBD2 aligns across 9 bases. The CDR3 totals 16 residues. Per germline, CDR1 LGHNA and CDR2 YSLEER. With 0 bases clipped from V and 4 bases from J, the junction kept 7 bases outside the gene matches. In DNA form, the CDR3 reads TGCGCCAGCAGCCAAGATCTTCGAGCGGGGGGTTACGAGCAGTACTTC. This encodes CASSQDLRAGGYEQYF.

In its sample, this clone was seen once. The genes are TRBV7-2 and TRBJ2-7; 10 bases agree with TRBD1. The CDR3 runs to 15 residues. Trimming removed 4 bases from V and 3 bases from J; junction bases left unmatched: 6. The germline V gene has CDR1 SGHTA and CDR2 FQGNSA. This CDR3 reads CASSSGWTGGYEQYF. The CDR3 bases are TGTGCCAGCAGCTCCGGCTGGACAGGGGGCTACGAGCAGTACTTC.

The table lists this clone with a few counts. The chain joins TRBV27 to TRBJ1-2; 10 nucleotides line up with TRBD1. Germline V gene lookup returns CDR1 MNHEY and CDR2 SMNVEV (reference sequence). The CDR3 runs to 14 residues. Trimming removed 5 bases from V and 4 bases from J; junction bases left unmatched: 4. CDR3 DNA: TGTGCCAGCAGTCTGAGGACAGGGGGCTATGGCTACACCTTC. Translation: CASSLRTGGYGYTF.

V usage is TRBV2 and J usage is TRBJ1-2, with 10 bases aligning to TRBD1. V lost 9 bases and J lost 2; bases outside the gene matches: 3. Per the germline V gene, CDR1 is SNHLY and CDR2 is FYNNEI. The CDR3 runs to 13 residues. CDR3 loop: CARGTGANYGYTF. The CDR3 nucleotides are TGTGCCAGGGGGACAGGGGCCAACTATGGCTACACCTTC.

The V call is TRBV7-6, the J call TRBJ2-1, with a possible D match to TRBD2 (6 bases). Per germline, CDR1 SGHVS and CDR2 FNYEAQ. This CDR3 has 15 amino acids. V shed 5 bases and J shed 6 bases, with 17 bases lying between them. CDR3 bases: TGTGCCAGCAGCCCCCAGGGACTTTCTTCCAATGAGCAGTTCTTC. Protein: CASSPQGLSSNEQFF.

The V and J genes are TRBV5-6 and TRBJ1-5, with TRBD1 as a possible D gene (5 bases). CDR1 and CDR2 (germline): SGHDT, YYEEEE. The CDR3 length is 13 residues. Trimming took 4 bases from V and 5 from J, leaving 10 bases between them. CDR3 bases: TGTGCCAGCAGCCGCAGGGTCGATCAGCCCCAGCATTTT. This encodes CASSRRVDQPQHF.

This sequence joins TRBV4-3 and TRBJ2-2; 8 bases map to TRBD1. From germline, CDR1 is LGHNA and CDR2 YSLEER. The CDR3 is made up of 15 amino acids. Trimming took 3 bases from V and 7 from J; bases not matched to a gene: 7. The CDR3 here is CASSHGQGMGGELFF. CDR3 in DNA: TGCGCCAGCAGCCACGGACAGGGAATGGGCGGGGAGCTGTTTTTT.

V and J are TRBV9 and TRBJ1-1; 11 nucleotides agree with TRBD1. CDR3 length: 16 amino acids. V trimming: 3 bases; J trimming: 5 bases; junction bases outside the gene matches: 9. CDR1 SGDLS and CDR2 YYNGEE come from the germline V gene. The CDR3 is CASSERDRGDETEAFF. As DNA, the CDR3 is TGTGCCAGCAGCGAGAGGGACAGGGGGGACGAAACTGAAGCTTTCTTT.

The chain joins TRBV4-1 to TRBJ2-3; 9 nucleotides agree with TRBD1. From germline, CDR1 is MGHRA and CDR2 YSYEKL. V trimming: 4 bases; J trimming: 5 bases; junction bases outside the gene matches: 13. The CDR3 spans 17 residues. The CDR3 sequence is CASSPTQGASIGDTQYF. The DNA of the CDR3 is TGCGCCAGCAGCCCCACACAGGGGGCGTCGATAGGAGATACGCAGTATTTT.

This chain links TRBV6-5 with TRBJ2-7; 9 bases are shared with TRBD1. Germline values: CDR1 MNHEY, CDR2 SVGAGI. The CDR3 contains 15 residues. The V and J ends lost 4 bases and 3 bases, in that order; junction bases with no gene match: 7. The CDR3 sequence is CASSSGRDRDYEQYF. The CDR3 DNA reads as TGTGCCAGCAGTTCAGGCCGGGACAGGGACTACGAGCAGTACTTC.

This clone appeared a few times. This sequence joins TRBV6-1 and TRBJ1-2; no clear D gene. Trimming removed 3 bases at V and 2 bases at J, with 13 bases between. CDR3 length: 15 residues. Germline CDR1 MNHNS, CDR2 SASEGT. The CDR3: CASSEVLFSNYGYTF. CDR3 DNA: TGTGCCAGCAGTGAGGTACTATTCTCGAACTATGGCTACACCTTC.

The chain uses TRBV7-8 and TRBJ2-6; D is possibly TRBD2 (7 bases). The germline gives CDR1 SGHVS, CDR2 FQNEAQ. The CDR3 length is 16 residues. The V and J ends lost 11 bases and 0 bases respectively, with 17 bases between them. CDR3 sequence reads: CAGKGGENSGANVLTF. DNA for the CDR3: TGTGCCGGGAAAGGGGGGGAAAACTCTGGGGCCAACGTCCTGACTTTC.

The chain carries TRBV27 and TRBJ2-1; D unclear. CDR3 size: 12 residues. Deletions cut 9 bases from V and 3 bases from J, with 9 bases between. Germline V lookup: CDR1 MNHEY, CDR2 SMNVEV (reference sequence). CDR3 coding DNA: TGTGCCAGTACAGCAAACTACAATGAGCAGTTCTTC. Translation: CASTANYNEQFF.

The gene calls are TRBV4-3 and TRBJ2-2, with 7 nucleotides matching TRBD1. V dropped 0 bases and J dropped 5; count of bases not matched to a gene: 9. Germline CDR1 and CDR2: LGHNA and YSLEER. The CDR3 covers 17 residues. Here the CDR3 reads CASSQDKGDRVTGELFF. The CDR3 coding sequence is TGCGCCAGCAGCCAAGATAAAGGAGACAGGGTGACCGGGGAGCTGTTTTTT.

The CDR3 DNA reads TGTGCCAGCAGAAGGGACAGGGGCTACGAGCAGTACTTC. This encodes CASRRDRGYEQYF. The chain joins TRBV6-5 to TRBJ2-7, with 10 bases identical to TRBD1. There are 13 residues in the CDR3. Germline V lookup: CDR1 MNHEY, CDR2 SVGAGI. Trimming cost V 6 bases and J 3 bases; bases outside gene matches: 2.

The chain uses TRBV29-1 and TRBJ1-2; D gene ambiguous. The CDR3 has 11 residues. From germline, CDR1 is SQVTM and CDR2 ANQGSEA. V was clipped by 4 bases and J by 2 bases, with 5 bases between them. The CDR3 loop is CSVGRNYGYTF. The CDR3 DNA is TGCAGCGTTGGCAGAAACTATGGCTACACCTTC.

The chain joins TRBV11-2 to TRBJ2-1; 10 bases are a match to TRBD1. The CDR3 spans 16 residues. CDR1 is SGHAT and CDR2 is FQNNGV in the germline V gene. V shed 1 base and J 8 bases; nucleotides not matched to a gene: 8. CDR3 loop: CASSLARTGGLDEQFF. DNA for the CDR3: TGTGCCAGCAGCTTAGCCCGGACAGGGGGGTTGGATGAGCAGTTCTTC. Variable domain in full (rest from reference TRBV11-2 and TRBJ2-1): EAGVAQSPRYKIIEKRQSVAFWCNPISGHATLYWYQQILGQGPKLLIQFQNNGVVDDSQLPKDRFSAERLKGVDSTLKIQPAKLEDSAVYLCASSLARTGGLDEQFFGPGTRLTVL.